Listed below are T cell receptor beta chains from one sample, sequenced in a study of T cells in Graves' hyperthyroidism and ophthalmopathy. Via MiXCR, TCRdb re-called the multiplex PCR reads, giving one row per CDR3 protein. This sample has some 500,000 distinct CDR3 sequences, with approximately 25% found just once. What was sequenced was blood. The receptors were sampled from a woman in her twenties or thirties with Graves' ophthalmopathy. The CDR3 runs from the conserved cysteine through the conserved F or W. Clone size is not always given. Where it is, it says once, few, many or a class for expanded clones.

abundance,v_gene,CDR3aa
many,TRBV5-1,CASSLGPGTVNEQYF
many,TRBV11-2,CASSPRLAGARTYEQYF
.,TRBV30,CAWSWTGGFYGYTF
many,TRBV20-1,CSAVGGTGVGYTF
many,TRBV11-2,CASSFGTSGVGETQYF
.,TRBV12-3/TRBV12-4,CASSSRGGDRSNQPQHF
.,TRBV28,CASSPGWTDTEAFF
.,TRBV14,CASSQRGGPTDTQYF
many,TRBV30,CAWSPRGGLVFHEQYF
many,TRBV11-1,CASSYDTYEQYF
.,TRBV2,CASKTGVFETQYF
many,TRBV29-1,CSASVSYEQYF
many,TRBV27,CASRALNSYEQYF
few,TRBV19,CASSQYYGTGELFF
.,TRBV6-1,CASSEAWIMNSGELFF
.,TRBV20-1,CSARVVAGGRDTQYF
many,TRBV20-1,CSARGGGGNEQYF
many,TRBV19,CASSTTWGYEQYF
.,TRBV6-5,CASSSLPPGVRNQPQHF
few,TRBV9,CASSEPRTGGRETQYF
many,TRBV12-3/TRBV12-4,CASSPSGVDSNQPQHF
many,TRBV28,CASTRRVPYEQYF
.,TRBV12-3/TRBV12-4,CASSFAGAQETQYF
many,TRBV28,CASSRDIGPVSGNTIYF
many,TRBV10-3,CAIKTSEQETQYF
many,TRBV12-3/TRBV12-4,CASILGGDRFMRNTEAFF
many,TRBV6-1,CASSDGTSPTQETQYF
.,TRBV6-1,CASFRASSYEQYF
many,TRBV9,CASSAHDKLTVYEQYF
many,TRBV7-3,CASSQGGLYGYTF
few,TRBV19,CASLDRWDTEAFF
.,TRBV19,CASTTSGGARQPQHF